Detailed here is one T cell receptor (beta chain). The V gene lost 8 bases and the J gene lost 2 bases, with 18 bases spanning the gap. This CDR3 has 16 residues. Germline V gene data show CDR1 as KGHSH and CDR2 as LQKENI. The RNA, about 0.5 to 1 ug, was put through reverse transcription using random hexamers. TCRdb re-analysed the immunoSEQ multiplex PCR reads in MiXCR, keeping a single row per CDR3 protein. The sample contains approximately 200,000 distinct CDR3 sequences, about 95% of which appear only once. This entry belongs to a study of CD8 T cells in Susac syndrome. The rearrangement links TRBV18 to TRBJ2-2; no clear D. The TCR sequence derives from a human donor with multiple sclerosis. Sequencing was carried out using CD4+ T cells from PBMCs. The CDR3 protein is CASTRTSNDNTGELFF. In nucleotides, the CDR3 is TGTGCCAGCACGAGAACATCAAACGACAACACCGGGGAGCTGTTTTTT.